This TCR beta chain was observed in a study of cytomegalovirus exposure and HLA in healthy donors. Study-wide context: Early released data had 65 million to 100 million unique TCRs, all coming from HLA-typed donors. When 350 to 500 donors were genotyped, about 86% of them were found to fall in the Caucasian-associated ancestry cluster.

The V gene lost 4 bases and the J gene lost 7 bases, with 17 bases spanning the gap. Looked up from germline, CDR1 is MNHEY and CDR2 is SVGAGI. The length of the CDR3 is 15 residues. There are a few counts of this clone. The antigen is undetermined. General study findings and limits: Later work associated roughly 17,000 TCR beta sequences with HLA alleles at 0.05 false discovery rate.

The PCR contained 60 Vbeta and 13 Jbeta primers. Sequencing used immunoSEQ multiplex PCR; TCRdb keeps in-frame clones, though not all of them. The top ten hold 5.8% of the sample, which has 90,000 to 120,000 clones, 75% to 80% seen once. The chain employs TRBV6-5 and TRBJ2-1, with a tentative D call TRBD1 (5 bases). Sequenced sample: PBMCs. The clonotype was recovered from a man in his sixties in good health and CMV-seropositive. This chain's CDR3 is CASSSRERVLNEQFF. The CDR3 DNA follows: TGTGCCAGCAGTTCCAGGGAAAGGGTCTTAAATGAGCAGTTCTTC.